The TCR beta chain described here comes from a study of molecular identifiers for immune sequencing clone quantification (dated by TCRdb to the late 2010s). Regarding the complete study: For a replicate experiment, the RNA from either around 20,000 or 99,000 naive CD8 T cells was divided into five aliquots, and four of those aliquots went on to sequencing. The study was a methods study using CD8 T cells to benchmark molecular-identifier clustering-based TCR repertoire sequencing (MIDCIRS) and TCR RNA copy counting.

V is cut by 1 base and J by 3 bases, and the space between the germline ends is 19 bases. For CDR1 and CDR2, the germline V gene lists SNHLY and FYNNEI. From cysteine to phenylalanine, the CDR3 is 18 amino acids long. Only CDR3 DNA is held: 54 bases, read in frame from base 1. Results and caveats for the whole study, not just this receptor: Modeling indicated about 3 TCR RNA copies recovered per cell, compared with about ten by digital PCR, which implies a capture efficiency of 25% to 35%. Clones above 20 RNA copies held over 98% of molecules in CMV-specific effector cells but under 1% in naive cells. Identical TCR molecules sharing a barcode could cause highly expanded clone sizes to be underestimated. When barcode sub-clustering was omitted, TCR diversity was inflated by chimeric consensus sequences, with chimeras reaching as high as 47%. Spiked-in Jurkat TCR RNA equivalent to a single cell was reported to be detectable even among approximately 900,000 naive CD8 T cells. The naive libraries included spiked-in Jurkat TCR RNA (10 copies' worth), and this RNA is not part of the donor repertoire.

The receptor library was made with PCR. Instrument used: NextSeq 500. Bulk TCR libraries were generated as previously described, with the TCR primers listed in Table S5 used. Purification of total RNA was performed with the Qiagen AllPrep DNA/RNA kit. Before analysis, reads from multiple sequencing runs of one library were combined. As for how the authors treated the data: Reads were retained only if the reads had an exact TCR constant sequence, and the retained reads were trimmed to 150 nt and grouped according to their 12-nt molecular barcodes. Reads inside each barcode group were sub-clustered using a 15% Levenshtein threshold, and a quality-weighted consensus sequence was constructed for each RNA molecule. Non-functional sequences were excluded, and lower-count sequences lying one edit away from another sequence were also excluded. Based on fitting two negative binomial distributions, any barcode sub-cluster with under 20% of the maximum read count was discarded. The public reads were reprocessed in TCRdb via fastp at Q25 and MiXCR, keeping in-frame beta chains. CDR3 protein duplicates are merged, each entry listing the most common genes and DNA. TCRdb, rather than the study authors, made the V and J calls. Within this sample are 79,000 or so distinct CDR3 sequences, with approximately 23% of them counted one time only. The ten largest account for approximately 0.78% of the sample.

Libraries of naive CD8 T cells were built from around 20,000 to 1,000,000 sorted cells, with 10%, 30% or 50% of the purified RNA used. Naive CD8 T cells were FACS-sorted as CD8+CD4-CCR7+CD45RA+ on a BD FACSAria II into RLT Plus buffer. Nine to eleven TCR copies' worth of Jurkat RNA were spiked into roughly 19,000-1,000,000 naive CD8 T cell samples to test detection sensitivity. CD8 T cells were enriched using RosetteSep CD8+ T Cell Enrichment Cocktail and Ficoll-Paque, and the enriched cells then underwent ACK red cell lysis. A word on this clonotype: Its antigen is unknown. The sample holds no much larger clone one base away, and base qualities are not on file.

The sequence links TRBV2 to TRBJ2-4, and the D gene may be TRBD1, 5 bases matching. The sequence derives from a human donor in good health. Some libraries in this study had Jurkat cell RNA spiked in. Sequenced material: naive CD8+ T cells from blood, with Jurkat cell RNA spiked in. Explained via the paper, the cell subset or site label denotes: FACS-sorted CD8+CD4-CCR7+CD45RA+ naive T cells. The DNA reads TGTGCCAGCAGTGAAGGGTTTTTGTCAGCTAGGGGCAAAAACATTCAGTACTTC. Translated, it gives CASSEGFLSARGKNIQYF.